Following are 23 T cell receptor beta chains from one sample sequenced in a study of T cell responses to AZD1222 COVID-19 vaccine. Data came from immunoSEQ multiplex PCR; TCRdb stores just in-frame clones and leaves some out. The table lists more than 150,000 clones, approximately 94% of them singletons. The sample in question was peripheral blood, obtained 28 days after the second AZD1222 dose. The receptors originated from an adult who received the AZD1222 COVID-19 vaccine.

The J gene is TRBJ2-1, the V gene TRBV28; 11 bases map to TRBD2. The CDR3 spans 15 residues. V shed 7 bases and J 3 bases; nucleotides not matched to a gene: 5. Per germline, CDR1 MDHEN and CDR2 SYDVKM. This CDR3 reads CASNLGTSGYNEQFF. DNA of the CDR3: TGTGCCAGCAACCTCGGGACTAGCGGCTACAATGAGCAGTTCTTC. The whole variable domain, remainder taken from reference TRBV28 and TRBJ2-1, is DVKVTQSSRYLVKRTGEKVFLECVQDMDHENMFWYRQDPGLGLRLIYFSYDVKMKEKGDIPEGYSVSREKKERFSLILESASTNQTSMYLCASNLGTSGYNEQFFGPGTRLTVL.

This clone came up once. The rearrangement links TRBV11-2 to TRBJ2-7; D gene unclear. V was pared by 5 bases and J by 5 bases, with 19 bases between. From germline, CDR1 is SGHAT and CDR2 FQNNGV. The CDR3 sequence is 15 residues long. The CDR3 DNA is TGTGCCAGCAGCCCCGGCCGGACCCGGCCGGACGAGCAGTACTTC. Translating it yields CASSPGRTRPDEQYF.

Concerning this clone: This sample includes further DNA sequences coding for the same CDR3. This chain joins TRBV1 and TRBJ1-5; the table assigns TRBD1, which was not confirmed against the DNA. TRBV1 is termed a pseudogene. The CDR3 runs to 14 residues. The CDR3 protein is CTSSRGQDNQPQHF. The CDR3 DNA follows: TGCACCAGCAGCCGGGGACAGGACAATCAGCCCCAGCATTTT.

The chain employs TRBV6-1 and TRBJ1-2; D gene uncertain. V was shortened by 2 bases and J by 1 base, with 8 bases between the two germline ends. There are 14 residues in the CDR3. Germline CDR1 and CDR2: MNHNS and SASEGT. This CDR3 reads CASSEPSDNYGYTF. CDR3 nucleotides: TGTGCCAGCAGTGAACCTTCCGATAACTATGGCTACACCTTC.

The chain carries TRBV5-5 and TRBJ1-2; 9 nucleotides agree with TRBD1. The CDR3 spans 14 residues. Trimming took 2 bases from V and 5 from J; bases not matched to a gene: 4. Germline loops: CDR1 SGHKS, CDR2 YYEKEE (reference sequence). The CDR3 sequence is CASSLPGQGYGYTF. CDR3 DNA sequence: TGTGCCAGCAGCTTACCGGGACAGGGATATGGCTACACCTTC.

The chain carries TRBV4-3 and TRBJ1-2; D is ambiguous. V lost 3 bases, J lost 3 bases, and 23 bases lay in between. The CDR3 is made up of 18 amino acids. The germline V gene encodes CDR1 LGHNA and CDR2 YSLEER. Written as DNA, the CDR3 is TGCGCCAGCAGCCAGAGACTAATATCCGAGGAGAGAGACTATGGCTACACCTTC. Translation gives CASSQRLISEERDYGYTF.

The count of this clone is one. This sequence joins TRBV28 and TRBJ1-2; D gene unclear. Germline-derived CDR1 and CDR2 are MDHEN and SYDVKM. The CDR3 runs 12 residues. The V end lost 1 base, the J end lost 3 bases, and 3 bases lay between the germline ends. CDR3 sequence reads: CASSLSDYGYTF. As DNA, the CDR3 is TGTGCCAGCAGTTTATCTGACTATGGCTACACCTTC.

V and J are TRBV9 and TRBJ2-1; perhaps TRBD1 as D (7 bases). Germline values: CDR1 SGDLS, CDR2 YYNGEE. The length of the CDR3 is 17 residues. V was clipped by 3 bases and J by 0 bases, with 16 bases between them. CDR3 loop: CASSEGQEGSSYNEQFF. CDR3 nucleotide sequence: TGTGCCAGCAGCGAAGGACAGGAGGGTAGCTCCTACAATGAGCAGTTCTTC.

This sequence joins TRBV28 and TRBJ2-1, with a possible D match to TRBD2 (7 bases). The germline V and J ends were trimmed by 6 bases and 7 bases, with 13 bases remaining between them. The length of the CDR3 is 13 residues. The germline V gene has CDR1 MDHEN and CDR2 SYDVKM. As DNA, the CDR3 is TGTGCCAGCAGCTGGGGGGGGGCGAATGAGCAGTTCTTC. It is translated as CASSWGGANEQFF. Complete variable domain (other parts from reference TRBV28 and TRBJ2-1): DVKVTQSSRYLVKRTGEKVFLECVQDMDHENMFWYRQDPGLGLRLIYFSYDVKMKEKGDIPEGYSVSREKKERFSLILESASTNQTSMYLCASSWGGANEQFFGPGTRLTVL.

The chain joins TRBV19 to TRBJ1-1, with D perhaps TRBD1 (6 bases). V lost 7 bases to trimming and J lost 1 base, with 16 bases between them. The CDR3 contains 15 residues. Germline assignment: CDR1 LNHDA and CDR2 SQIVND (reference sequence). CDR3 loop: CASKNDRGGNTEAFF. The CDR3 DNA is TGTGCCAGTAAAAACGATAGGGGGGGGAACACTGAAGCTTTCTTT.

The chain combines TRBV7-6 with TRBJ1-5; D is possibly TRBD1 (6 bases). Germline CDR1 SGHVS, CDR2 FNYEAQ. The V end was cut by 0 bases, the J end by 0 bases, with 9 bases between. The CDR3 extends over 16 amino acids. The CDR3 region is CASSLAGGHSNQPQHF. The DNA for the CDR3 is TGTGCCAGCAGCTTAGCAGGGGGTCATAGCAATCAGCCCCAGCATTTT.

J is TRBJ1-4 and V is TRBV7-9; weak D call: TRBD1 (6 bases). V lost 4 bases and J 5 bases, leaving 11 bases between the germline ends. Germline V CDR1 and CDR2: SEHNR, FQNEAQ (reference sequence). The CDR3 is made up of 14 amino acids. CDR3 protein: CASSYREGNEKLFF. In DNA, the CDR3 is TGTGCCAGCAGCTACAGGGAAGGGAATGAAAAACTGTTTTTT.

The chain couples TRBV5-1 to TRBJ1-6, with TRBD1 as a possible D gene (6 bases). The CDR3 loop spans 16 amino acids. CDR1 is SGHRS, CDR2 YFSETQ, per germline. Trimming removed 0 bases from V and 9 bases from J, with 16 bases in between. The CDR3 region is CASSLASSGAASPLHF. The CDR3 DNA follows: TGCGCCAGCAGCTTGGCAAGTTCAGGGGCGGCTTCACCCCTCCACTTT.

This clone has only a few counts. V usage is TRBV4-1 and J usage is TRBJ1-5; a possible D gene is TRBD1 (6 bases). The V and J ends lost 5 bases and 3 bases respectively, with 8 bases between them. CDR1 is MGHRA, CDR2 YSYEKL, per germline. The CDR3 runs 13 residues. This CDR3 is CASSNRDNQPQHF. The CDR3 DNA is TGCGCCAGCAGCAACAGGGACAATCAGCCCCAGCATTTT.

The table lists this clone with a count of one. The CDR3 here is CASSSTLAGSYNEQFF. Here the CDR3 DNA reads TGTGCCAGCAGTTCTACACTAGCGGGCTCCTACAATGAGCAGTTCTTC. The chain carries TRBV28 and TRBJ2-1; 9 bases are a match to TRBD2. Germline CDR1 reads MDHEN; CDR2 reads SYDVKM. The CDR3 has 16 residues. Losses at the gene ends were 4 bases for V and 0 bases for J; bases not matched to a gene: 4.

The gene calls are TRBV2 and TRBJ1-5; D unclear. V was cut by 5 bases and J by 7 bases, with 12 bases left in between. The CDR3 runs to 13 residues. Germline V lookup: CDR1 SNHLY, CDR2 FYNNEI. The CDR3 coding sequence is TGTGCCAGCAGTTCGGGCCTGGGGCAGCCCCAGCATTTT. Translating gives CASSSGLGQPQHF.

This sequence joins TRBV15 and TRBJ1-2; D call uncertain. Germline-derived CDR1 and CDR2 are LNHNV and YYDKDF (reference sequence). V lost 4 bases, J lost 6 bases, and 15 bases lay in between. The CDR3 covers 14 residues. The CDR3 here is CATSTSDVRNGYTF. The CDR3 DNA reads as TGTGCCACCAGCACCTCGGACGTAAGGAATGGCTACACCTTC.

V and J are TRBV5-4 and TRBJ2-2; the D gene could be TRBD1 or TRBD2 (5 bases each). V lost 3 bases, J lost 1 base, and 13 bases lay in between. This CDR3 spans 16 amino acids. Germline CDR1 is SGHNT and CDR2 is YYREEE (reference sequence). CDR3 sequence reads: CASSSPGTENTGELFF. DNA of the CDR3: TGTGCCAGCAGCTCACCCGGGACGGAGAACACCGGGGAGCTGTTTTTT.

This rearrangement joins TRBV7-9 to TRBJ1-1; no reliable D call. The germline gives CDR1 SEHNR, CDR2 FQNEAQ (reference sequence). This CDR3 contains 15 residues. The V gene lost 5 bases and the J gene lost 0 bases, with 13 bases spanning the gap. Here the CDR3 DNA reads TGTGCCAGCAGCCTGAACATAGGGTTGAACACTGAAGCTTTCTTT. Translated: CASSLNIGLNTEAFF.

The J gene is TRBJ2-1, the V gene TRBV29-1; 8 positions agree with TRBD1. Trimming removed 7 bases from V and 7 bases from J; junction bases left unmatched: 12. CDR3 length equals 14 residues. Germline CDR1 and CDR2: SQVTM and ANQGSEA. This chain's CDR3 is CSAESDRVGNEQFF. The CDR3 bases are TGCAGCGCCGAATCGGACAGGGTCGGGAATGAGCAGTTCTTC.

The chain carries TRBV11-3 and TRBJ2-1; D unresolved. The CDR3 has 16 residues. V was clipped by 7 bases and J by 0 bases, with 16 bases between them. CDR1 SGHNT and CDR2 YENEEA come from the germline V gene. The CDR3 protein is CASTPTGQDSYNEQFF. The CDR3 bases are TGTGCCAGCACCCCCACTGGGCAGGACTCCTACAATGAGCAGTTCTTC.

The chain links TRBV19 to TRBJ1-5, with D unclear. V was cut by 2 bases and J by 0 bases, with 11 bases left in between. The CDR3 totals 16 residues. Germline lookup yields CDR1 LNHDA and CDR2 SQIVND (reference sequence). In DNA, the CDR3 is TGTGCCAGTAGTATATCCCCCACTTTTAGCAATCAGCCCCAGCATTTT. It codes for CASSISPTFSNQPQHF.

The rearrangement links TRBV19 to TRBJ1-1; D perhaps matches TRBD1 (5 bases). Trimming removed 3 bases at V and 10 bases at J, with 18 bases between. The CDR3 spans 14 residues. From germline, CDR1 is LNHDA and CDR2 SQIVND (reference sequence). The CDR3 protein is CASSMWSREYGAFF. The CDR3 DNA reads TGTGCCAGTAGTATGTGGAGCAGGGAATATGGAGCTTTCTTT.